This passage covers 26 T cell receptor beta chains from one sample sequenced in a study of blood T cell repertoires in COVID-19. Generated by immunoSEQ multiplex PCR, the TCRdb table keeps only in-frame clones and is missing some. The sample holds about 50,000 clones, around 81% seen once. The sequencing sample was made of peripheral blood. These receptors all stem from a woman older than 75 with COVID-19, enrolled during active disease.

This chain connects TRBV18 to TRBJ2-2; 9 bases are a match to TRBD2. The trim removed 4 bases at V and 5 bases at J, leaving 11 bases unmatched. The CDR3 is 17 amino acids. CDR1 is KGHSH and CDR2 is LQKENI in the germline V gene. The CDR3 reads CASSLVAGASRTGELFF. CDR3 coding DNA: TGTGCCAGCTCACTGGTAGCGGGAGCGAGCAGGACCGGGGAGCTGTTTTTT.

This clone was counted only a few times. The chain has TRBV29-1 and TRBJ2-1, with 11 bases fitting TRBD2. Germline lookup yields CDR1 SQVTM and CDR2 ANQGSEA. Unmatched junction bases numbered 3, after V lost 6 bases and J lost 5 bases. CDR3 size: 13 residues. The CDR3 spells CSVGTSGNNEQFF. CDR3 in DNA: TGCAGCGTAGGGACTAGCGGAAACAATGAGCAGTTCTTC.

The J gene is TRBJ1-1, the V gene TRBV19; 8 nucleotides agree with TRBD1. V was pared by 6 bases and J by 1 base, with 10 bases of the junction left unmatched. Germline V gene sequence: CDR1 LNHDA, CDR2 SQIVND (reference sequence). The CDR3 extends over 16 amino acids. CDR3 sequence: CASSYKKGQANTEAFF. In nucleotides, the CDR3 is TGTGCCAGTAGCTATAAAAAGGGACAGGCGAACACTGAAGCTTTCTTT. The whole variable domain, remainder taken from reference TRBV19 and TRBJ1-1, is DGGITQSPKYLFRKEGQNVTLSCEQNLNHDAMYWYRQDPGQGLRLIYYSQIVNDFQKGDIAEGYSVSREKKESFPLTVTSAQKNPTAFYLCASSYKKGQANTEAFFGQGTRLTVV.

The chain links TRBV28 to TRBJ2-7; D possibly corresponds to TRBD2 (6 bases). This CDR3 spans 15 amino acids. Deletions cut 2 bases from V and 2 bases from J, with 13 bases between. The V gene's germline CDR1 is MDHEN and CDR2 SYDVKM. The CDR3 DNA follows: TGTGCCAGCAGTTTAGCGGGGAGCCTGACCTACGAGCAGTACTTC. Amino acid sequence: CASSLAGSLTYEQYF.

The CDR3 nucleotides are TGTGCCAGCAGTCGGGGGTATGAGCAGTTCTTC. Residues: CASSRGYEQFF. The rearrangement joins TRBV6-2 or TRBV6-3 to TRBJ2-1, with a weak D call TRBD2 (6 bases). Germline CDR1 and CDR2: MNHEY and SVGEGT. The V end was cut by 5 bases, the J end by 8 bases, with 7 bases between. The CDR3 totals 11 residues.

CDR3 region: CASSIPGQYYGYTF. Written as DNA, the CDR3 is TGTGCCAGTAGTATTCCGGGACAATACTATGGCTACACCTTC. V and J are TRBV19 and TRBJ1-2; D may be TRBD1 (6 bases). The V end lost 3 bases, the J end lost 3 bases, and 11 bases lay between the germline ends. The CDR3 has 14 residues. Germline values: CDR1 LNHDA, CDR2 SQIVND (reference sequence).

About this clone itself: The sample holds other DNA sequences that translate to the same CDR3. The chain has TRBV6-1 and TRBJ1-2; 9 bases are a match to TRBD1. The J segment lost 4 bases and the V segment lost 3 bases, leaving 3 bases of the junction unmatched. The CDR3 is 14 amino acids. Germline assignment: CDR1 MNHNS and CDR2 SASEGT. Here the CDR3 reads CASSEDRGIYGYTF. Here the CDR3 DNA reads TGTGCCAGCAGTGAGGACAGGGGAATCTATGGCTACACCTTC.

V gene TRBV28 combines with J gene TRBJ1-1; D not certain. Per the germline V gene, CDR1 is MDHEN and CDR2 is SYDVKM. V was cut by 4 bases and J by 6 bases, with 15 bases left in between. The CDR3 length is 14 residues. CDR3 sequence (DNA): TGTGCCAGCAGTTCCCTCACGGGGATTCCTGAAGCTTTCTTT. As protein: CASSSLTGIPEAFF.

The chain has TRBV10-3 and TRBJ1-1; 7 nucleotides align to TRBD1. This CDR3 has 13 amino acids. CDR1 is ENHRY, CDR2 SYGVKD, per germline. Trimming took 7 bases from V and 2 from J; bases not matched to a gene: 4. The CDR3 DNA follows: TGTGCCATCAAGGACAGGAGTAACACTGAAGCTTTCTTT. Amino acid sequence: CAIKDRSNTEAFF.

The rearrangement joins TRBV30 to TRBJ2-7; D may be TRBD2 (6 bases). Germline lookup yields CDR1 GTSNPN and CDR2 SVGIG (reference sequence). Trimming took 4 bases from V and 8 from J, leaving 9 bases between them. This CDR3 is built from 10 residues. DNA of the CDR3: TGTGCCTGGAAGGGGACTCAGCAGTACTTC. Translated: CAWKGTQQYF.

The chain carries TRBV9 and TRBJ2-7; 7 nucleotides agree with TRBD2. Germline values: CDR1 SGDLS, CDR2 YYNGEE. The CDR3 runs 14 residues. The V gene end was trimmed by 0 bases and the J gene end by 2 bases; junction bases not matched to a gene: 2. The CDR3 DNA is TGTGCCAGCAGCGTAGGAGGGAGGGCCTACGAGCAGTACTTC. Its protein product is CASSVGGRAYEQYF. Drawing the rest from reference TRBV9 and TRBJ2-7, the complete variable domain is DSGVTQTPKHLITATGQRVTLRCSPRSGDLSVYWYQQSLDQGLQFLIQYYNGEERAKGNILERFSAQQFPDLHSELNLSSLELGDSALYFCASSVGGRAYEQYFGPGTRLTVT.

This chain uses TRBV6-2 or TRBV6-3 with TRBJ2-1, with D perhaps matching TRBD1 (5 bases). CDR3 length equals 14 residues. Germline loops: CDR1 MNHEY, CDR2 SVGEGT. V was clipped by 5 bases and J by 8 bases, with 16 bases between them. The CDR3 nucleotides read TGTGCCAGCAGTAGTACTCAGGGTTTCTATGAGCAGTTCTTC. Protein sequence: CASSSTQGFYEQFF.

The chain combines TRBV5-1 with TRBJ1-6; tentatively, D is TRBD1 (5 bases). The length of the CDR3 is 15 residues. Germline V gene data show CDR1 as SGHRS and CDR2 as YFSETQ. V gave up 4 bases and J gave up 7 bases, with 15 bases separating them. The CDR3 nucleotides read TGCGCCAGCAGCCGGGTGGAGGGGAAGAATTCACCCCTCCACTTT. It yields the protein CASSRVEGKNSPLHF.

V and J are TRBV5-1 and TRBJ2-7; TRBD1 matches 7 bases. The CDR3 extends over 12 amino acids. Germline CDR1 reads SGHRS; CDR2 reads YFSETQ. Trimming took 1 base from V and 6 from J; bases not matched to a gene: 1. DNA for the CDR3: TGCGCCAGCAGCTTGACAGGGGCCGAGCAGTACTTC. Translating it yields CASSLTGAEQYF. The complete variable domain, with remaining parts taken from reference TRBV5-1 and TRBJ2-7, reads KAGVTQTPRYLIKTRGQQVTLSCSPISGHRSVSWYQQTPGQGLQFLFEYFSETQRNKGNFPGRFSGRQFSNSRSEMNVSTLELGDSALYLCASSLTGAEQYFGPGTRLTVT.

This clone was observed a single time. V usage is TRBV6-5 and J usage is TRBJ2-7, with D perhaps matching TRBD1 (6 bases). Trimming took off 10 bases at V and 4 bases at J, with 17 bases between the two ends. This CDR3 is 13 amino acids long. From germline, CDR1 is MNHEY and CDR2 SVGAGI. CDR3 region: CATSGQHNYEQYF. CDR3 DNA sequence: TGTGCCACCTCCGGACAGCATAATTACGAGCAGTACTTC.

This chain uses TRBV28 with TRBJ2-3; D not certain. Trimming removed 7 bases at V and 8 bases at J, with 10 bases between. The CDR3 sequence is 11 residues long. Germline loops: CDR1 MDHEN, CDR2 SYDVKM. CDR3 amino acids: CASTWPVTQYF. CDR3 coding DNA: TGTGCCAGCACCTGGCCCGTTACGCAGTATTTT.

The CDR3, as DNA: TGCGCCAGCAGCCCTTCGGGCTACGAGCAGTACTTC. As protein: CASSPSGYEQYF. The chain joins TRBV4-1 to TRBJ2-7, with D unresolved. Germline CDR1 MGHRA, CDR2 YSYEKL. Deletions cut 4 bases from V and 3 bases from J, with 7 bases between. The CDR3 has 12 amino acids.

The CDR3 is CASSSRVLAGSGNEQFF. CDR3 nucleotide sequence: TGTGCCAGCAGCTCCAGGGTGCTAGCGGGATCTGGCAATGAGCAGTTCTTC. The chain joins TRBV11-2 to TRBJ2-1; 9 positions match TRBD2. The CDR3 contains 17 residues. The ends lost 4 bases at V and 6 bases at J; junction bases unmatched: 13. The V gene's germline CDR1 is SGHAT and CDR2 FQNNGV.

The chain combines TRBV20-1 with TRBJ2-1; D may be TRBD2 (5 bases). V lost 3 bases and J lost 9, with 9 bases in between. The CDR3 loop spans 11 amino acids. Germline CDR1 DFQATT, CDR2 SNEGSKA (reference sequence). CDR3 protein: CSASRGSEQFF. CDR3 sequence (DNA): TGCAGTGCTAGCCGAGGGAGTGAGCAGTTCTTC.

This clone was seen more than once but under ten times. The chain joins TRBV7-2 to TRBJ1-1, with D unresolved. The CDR3 is 14 amino acids. Trimming stripped 5 bases from V and 6 bases from J, with 16 bases between. CDR1 is SGHTA and CDR2 is FQGNSA in the germline V gene. For the CDR3, the DNA is TGTGCCAGCAGCCCAAATTCTCTTCCGGCTGAAGCTTTCTTT. This sequence encodes CASSPNSLPAEAFF.

V gene TRBV7-3 combines with J gene TRBJ2-3; 12 positions agree with TRBD1. Germline CDR1 SGHTA, CDR2 FQGTGA. J lost 9 bases, V lost 4 bases, and 11 bases had no gene match. The CDR3 extends over 16 amino acids. CDR3: CASSSQTGTGGTTQYF. In DNA form, the CDR3 reads TGTGCCAGCAGCTCACAAACCGGGACAGGGGGCACAACGCAGTATTTT.

The chain has TRBV28 and TRBJ1-1, with TRBD1 identical over 9 bases. The germline V gene encodes CDR1 MDHEN and CDR2 SYDVKM. The CDR3 spans 15 residues. V trimming: 5 bases; J trimming: 4 bases; junction bases outside the gene matches: 8. CDR3 nucleotide sequence: TGTGCCAGCAGTCGAGAACAGGGGGCCGGCACTGAAGCTTTCTTT. Residues: CASSREQGAGTEAFF.

The CDR3 region has the DNA TGTGCCAGCAGTTTACCTCGGGGTGAGCAGTTCTTC. Its translation is CASSLPRGEQFF. The chain links TRBV12-3 or TRBV12-4 to TRBJ2-1; D might be TRBD2 (5 bases). The CDR3 consists of 12 residues. Trimming removed 2 bases at V and 9 bases at J, with 8 bases between.

The chain links TRBV2 to TRBJ1-5; the D is unclear. The V end lost 6 bases, the J end lost 4 bases, and 16 bases lay between the germline ends. The CDR3 consists of 15 residues. Germline loops: CDR1 SNHLY, CDR2 FYNNEI. The CDR3 reads CASSIDMFPNQPQHF. CDR3 coding DNA: TGTGCCAGCAGCATCGACATGTTCCCTAATCAGCCCCAGCATTTT. Combining the CDR3 with reference TRBV2 and TRBJ1-5 gives the whole variable domain EPEVTQTPSHQVTQMGQEVILRCVPISNHLYFYWYRQILGQKVEFLVSFYNNEISEKSEIFDDQFSVERPDGSNFTLKIRSTKLEDSAMYFCASSIDMFPNQPQHFGDGTRLSIL.

The V gene is TRBV15, the J gene TRBJ2-7; D not resolved. In germline, CDR1 is LNHNV, CDR2 YYDKDF (reference sequence). CDR3 size: 14 residues. V was trimmed by 1 base and J by 5 bases, leaving 12 bases between them. CDR3 bases: TGTGCCACCAGCAGAGGAGTTGAGAGCGACGAGCAGTACTTC. Protein product: CATSRGVESDEQYF.

The chain employs TRBV3-1 (or the pseudogene TRBV3-2) and TRBJ1-4; TRBD1 aligns across 10 bases. The CDR3 length is 15 residues. Germline V gene data show CDR1 as LGHDT and CDR2 as YNNKEL (reference sequence). Germline trimming cut 5 bases from V and 7 bases from J; bases unmatched to any gene: 7. The DNA of the CDR3 is TGTGCCAGCAGCGGACGACAGGGGGCAGGTGAAAAACTGTTTTTT. This sequence encodes CASSGRQGAGEKLFF.